This T cell receptor beta chain is drawn from a study of monozygotic twins with inflammatory bowel disease. Study findings and constraints: People with IBD had fewer clonotypes in common with others than healthy twins did, especially with disease activity. IBD patients had lower TCRbeta diversity (inverse Simpson) than healthy co-twins.

TCRdb processed the 5' RACE reads again and assigns one entry to each CDR3 protein, with no DNA. The sample table includes hundreds of thousands of distinct CDR3 sequences. From germline, CDR1 is SGHNT and CDR2 YENEEA. This CDR3 spans 16 amino acids. Worth noting for this clonotype: Its specificity is unknown.

The sequenced material came from blood. This sequence originates from a human donor with ulcerative colitis or Crohn's disease, or a healthy co-twin of an affected twin (not recorded which). This chain joins TRBV11-3 and TRBJ2-1; TCRdb outputs TRBD2, but without DNA this stays unchecked. CDR3 sequence: CASSLGLREDYNEQFF.